These T cell receptor beta chains were read from a single sample in a study of blood T cell repertoires in COVID-19. TCRdb's copy holds only in-frame clones and misses some; the assay was immunoSEQ multiplex PCR. The sample has approximately 37,000 clones, 65% to 90% seen once. The sample comprised peripheral blood. Every receptor here comes from a man in his forties with active COVID-19. CDR3s include the opening cysteine and the closing phenylalanine or tryptophan. The D gene is left open where the match is weak. Only some rows state a clone size, as once, few, many or a class for expanded clones.

TRBV6-5	TRBJ1-3	TRBD1	once	CASSPGQGNTIYF	TGTGCCAGCAGTCCGGGACAGGGGAACACCATATATTTT
TRBV4-1	TRBJ2-2	TRBD1	few	CASSQDRPGTANTGELFF	TGCGCCAGCAGCCAAGATCGGCCAGGGACAGCGAACACCGGGGAGCTGTTTTTT
TRBV11-2	TRBJ2-1	TRBD2	NA	CASSLEGGRYYNEQFF	TGTGCCAGCAGCTTAGAGGGCGGGAGGTACTACAATGAGCAGTTCTTC
TRBV3-1/TRBV3-2	TRBJ2-1	NA	NA	CASSQFGGGGYNEQFF	TGTGCCAGCAGCCAATTTGGGGGAGGAGGCTACAATGAGCAGTTCTTC
TRBV6-5	TRBJ2-7	NA	once	CASSPGTPTPREQYF	TGTGCCAGCAGTCCGGGGACACCAACTCCCCGCGAGCAGTACTTC
TRBV1	TRBJ2-3	NA	NA	CTSSQDRLVRDTQYF	TGCACCAGCAGCCAAGATCGACTAGTGAGAGATACGCAGTATTTT
TRBV5-1	TRBJ1-2	NA	NA	CASSLRTETNYGYTF	TGCGCCAGCAGCCTCCGGACTGAGACTAACTATGGCTACACCTTC
TRBV28	TRBJ2-7	NA	NA	CASSPPGQISYEQYF	TGTGCCAGCAGTCCCCCAGGGCAGATTTCCTACGAGCAGTACTTC
TRBV2	TRBJ2-7	NA	NA	CASSDKDYVYEQYF	TGTGCCAGCAGTGATAAGGACTACGTCTACGAGCAGTACTTC
TRBV6-6	TRBJ2-7	NA	few	CASGGASLYEQYF	TGTGCCAGCGGCGGGGCCAGCCTCTACGAGCAGTACTTC
TRBV28	TRBJ2-5	NA	NA	CASSPPRGQRLETQYF	TGTGCCAGCAGTCCCCCGCGGGGACAGAGGCTTGAGACCCAGTACTTC
TRBV6-6	TRBJ2-7	TRBD1	NA	CASSHRDRTYEQYF	TGTGCCAGCAGTCACCGGGACAGGACTTACGAGCAGTACTTC
TRBV6-5	TRBJ2-7	TRBD2	NA	CASSLGTTYEQYF	TGTGCCAGCAGCCTCGGGACTACCTACGAGCAGTACTTC
TRBV5-1	TRBJ2-1	TRBD2	NA	CASRPGLAYNEQFF	TGCGCCAGCAGGCCTGGACTAGCCTACAATGAGCAGTTCTTC
TRBV5-8	TRBJ2-3	TRBD2	NA	CASSWGDSGTSIDTQYF	TGTGCCAGCAGCTGGGGAGACAGCGGGACTAGCATTGATACGCAGTATTTT
TRBV7-3	TRBJ2-3	TRBD2	NA	CASSPIAGGGLDTQYF	TGTGCCAGCAGCCCGATAGCGGGGGGCGGATTAGATACGCAGTATTTT
TRBV5-1	TRBJ1-1	NA	NA	CASSSEHSDSQNTEAFF	TGCGCCAGCAGCTCCGAACATTCTGACTCCCAGAACACTGAAGCTTTCTTT
TRBV3-1/TRBV3-2	TRBJ2-7	NA	NA	CASSPGAAPDEQYF	TGTGCCAGCAGTCCGGGAGCAGCCCCGGACGAGCAGTACTTC
TRBV7-9	TRBJ1-2	TRBD1	once	CASSSKGQAQPNYGYTF	TGTGCCAGCAGCTCAAAAGGACAGGCTCAGCCAAACTATGGCTACACCTTC
TRBV6-5	TRBJ1-4	TRBD1	NA	CASRSTGDNEKLFF	TGTGCCAGCAGGTCTACAGGGGATAATGAAAAACTGTTTTTT
TRBV5-6	TRBJ1-2	NA	NA	CASSLTGDVGYTF	TGTGCCAGCAGCTTGACGGGGGATGTGGGCTACACCTTC
TRBV27	TRBJ2-3	NA	NA	CASTWTGDSTDTQYF	TGTGCCAGCACCTGGACTGGAGATAGCACAGATACGCAGTATTTT
TRBV6-5	TRBJ1-2	NA	NA	CASSYDRPSNYGYTF	TGTGCCAGCAGTTACGACAGGCCCTCCAACTATGGCTACACCTTC
TRBV19	TRBJ2-3	NA	NA	CASSIDAGGGRDTQYF	TGTGCCAGTAGTATAGACGCCGGGGGAGGACGGGATACGCAGTATTTT
TRBV5-4	TRBJ1-3	NA	NA	CASSPMRSGSGNTIYF	TGTGCCAGCAGCCCCATGAGGTCTGGCTCTGGAAACACCATATATTTT
TRBV7-9	TRBJ2-1	TRBD2	NA	CASSSASGRAYNEQFF	TGTGCCAGCAGCTCCGCTAGCGGGAGGGCCTACAATGAGCAGTTCTTC
TRBV7-8	TRBJ2-1	NA	once	CASGRWNEQFF	TGTGCCAGCGGGCGATGGAATGAGCAGTTCTTC
TRBV9	TRBJ2-7	NA	few	CASSVGVQGSEQYF	TGTGCCAGCAGCGTAGGTGTGCAAGGGAGCGAGCAGTACTTC
TRBV7-9	TRBJ1-2	TRBD1	few	CASSTGTAYGYTF	TGTGCCAGCAGCACAGGGACAGCGTATGGCTACACCTTC
TRBV29-1	TRBJ2-7	TRBD1	few	CSVGGTGTYEQYF	TGCAGCGTAGGCGGGACAGGGACCTACGAGCAGTACTTC
TRBV19	TRBJ1-1	NA	NA	CASSDRNLGNTEAFF	TGTGCCAGTAGCGACAGAAACTTGGGGAACACTGAAGCTTTCTTT
TRBV6-2/TRBV6-3	TRBJ2-5	TRBD2	NA	CASSPGTSGISETQYF	TGTGCCAGCAGTCCCGGGACTAGCGGGATTTCAGAGACCCAGTACTTC
TRBV5-1	TRBJ2-1	TRBD2	NA	CASSFLSGRPLYNEQFF	TGCGCCAGCAGCTTCCTTAGCGGGAGGCCGCTTTACAATGAGCAGTTCTTC
TRBV5-1	TRBJ2-5	TRBD1	NA	CASYPGTGVEETQYF	TGCGCCAGCTATCCAGGGACAGGGGTGGAGGAGACCCAGTACTTC
TRBV27	TRBJ2-6	NA	NA	CASSLFSSGANVLTF	TGTGCCAGCAGTTTATTCAGCTCTGGGGCCAACGTCCTGACTTTC
TRBV9	TRBJ2-2	TRBD2	NA	CASSVAILAVPSGTGELFF	TGTGCCAGCAGCGTAGCTATACTAGCGGTACCTTCGGGCACCGGGGAGCTGTTTTTT
TRBV4-1	TRBJ2-7	TRBD2	NA	CASSPNAGTKLEQYF	TGCGCCAGCAGCCCCAATGCAGGGACTAAGCTCGAGCAGTACTTC
TRBV18	TRBJ1-1	NA	NA	CASSPGGVSTEAFF	TGTGCCAGCTCACCGGGGGGTGTGAGCACTGAAGCTTTCTTT
TRBV5-6	TRBJ2-7	TRBD2	NA	CASSFGLAGGDLGEQYF	TGTGCCAGCAGCTTCGGACTAGCGGGAGGGGACCTCGGGGAGCAGTACTTC
TRBV2	TRBJ2-2	TRBD2	NA	CASTSEGLGGTGELFF	TGTGCCAGCACCTCAGAGGGACTAGGGGGGACCGGGGAGCTGTTTTTT
TRBV4-2	TRBJ1-5	NA	NA	CASSQDIRAAQPQHF	TGTGCCAGCAGCCAAGATATCAGGGCCGCTCAGCCCCAGCATTTT
TRBV11-2	TRBJ2-5	TRBD1	NA	CASSSGQGVQETQYF	TGTGCCAGCAGCTCGGGACAGGGGGTCCAAGAGACCCAGTACTTC
TRBV28	TRBJ2-3	TRBD2	NA	CASSSNPGLAGGPLDTQYF	TGTGCCAGCAGTTCCAACCCGGGACTAGCGGGAGGGCCTTTAGATACGCAGTATTTT
TRBV5-1	TRBJ1-1	NA	NA	CASSFGGGAGNTEAFF	TGCGCCAGCAGCTTCGGTGGGGGGGCCGGGAACACTGAAGCTTTCTTT
TRBV7-3	TRBJ2-7	NA	NA	CASSPGRAPGNEQYF	TGTGCCAGCAGCCCCGGACGGGCTCCGGGGAACGAGCAGTACTTC
TRBV10-1	TRBJ2-1	NA	NA	CASSEGGSYYNEQFF	TGCGCCAGCAGCGAAGGAGGAAGCTATTACAATGAGCAGTTCTTC
TRBV11-2	TRBJ2-5	NA	once	CASSLNPGGAQETQYF	TGTGCCAGCAGCTTGAATCCGGGGGGCGCACAAGAGACCCAGTACTTC
TRBV6-1	TRBJ1-2	TRBD1	NA	CASSDWTGRNYGYTF	TGTGCCAGCAGTGATTGGACAGGGAGGAACTATGGCTACACCTTC
TRBV28	TRBJ1-1	NA	NA	CASSLTGYRYTEAFF	TGTGCCAGCAGCTTGACTGGGTATAGGTACACTGAAGCTTTCTTT
TRBV7-3	TRBJ2-3	NA	NA	CASSLGPTTGTDTQYF	TGTGCCAGCAGCTTAGGGCCGACAACTGGCACAGATACGCAGTATTTT
TRBV9	TRBJ2-7	TRBD2	NA	CASSPSGSVYEQYF	TGTGCCAGCAGCCCTAGCGGGAGTGTATACGAGCAGTACTTC
TRBV4-1	TRBJ2-1	TRBD2	NA	CASSQDSGLYNEQFF	TGCGCCAGCAGCCAAGATAGCGGGTTGTACAATGAGCAGTTCTTC
TRBV7-6	TRBJ2-3	TRBD2	NA	CASSFRLAGGDTQYF	TGTGCCAGCAGCTTCCGACTAGCGGGGGGGGATACGCAGTATTTT
TRBV6-5	TRBJ1-1	NA	once	CASRFESGTEAFF	TGTGCCAGCAGATTCGAGAGCGGTACTGAAGCTTTCTTT
TRBV5-6	TRBJ2-5	NA	NA	CASSFGETQYF	TGTGCCAGCAGCTTCGGGGAGACCCAGTACTTC
TRBV7-9	TRBJ2-3	NA	NA	CASSRRSGATDTQYF	TGTGCCAGCAGCCGGAGGTCTGGCGCCACAGATACGCAGTATTTT
TRBV24-1	TRBJ2-2	TRBD2	NA	CATSAGRTHGNTGELFF	TGTGCCACCAGTGCCGGGAGGACACACGGAAACACCGGGGAGCTGTTTTTT